This TCR beta chain was retrieved from a study of graft-versus-host responses after intestinal transplantation. The V and J ends lost 0 bases and 2 bases, in that order; junction bases with no gene match: 4. The germline V gene encodes CDR1 SGHDT and CDR2 YYEEEE. The CDR3 contains 16 residues. Concerning this clone itself: Antigen specificity is unknown.

TCRdb keeps only in-frame clones here, not all; method: immunoSEQ multiplex PCR. Of 80,000 to 100,000 clones listed, 85% to 95% are singletons. The sample was unstimulated CD8+ T cells sorted from spleen or lymph node cells, taken before transplant. The chain has TRBV5-6 and TRBJ2-2; TRBD1 agrees at 7 bases. The clonotype was recovered from a human donor who was the organ donor for an intestinal transplant. CDR3 nucleotides: TGTGCCAGCAGCTTGGTGGACAGGATTAACACCGGGGAGCTGTTTTTT. Its protein is CASSLVDRINTGELFF.